The 16 T cell receptor beta chains below were found in one sample sequenced in a study of molecular identifiers for immune sequencing clone quantification. One entry per CDR3 protein results from TCRdb running MiXCR on the PCR reads. This sample has about 640,000 distinct CDR3 sequences, with nearly 20% found just once. Sequencing used naive CD8+ T cells from blood, with Jurkat cell RNA spiked in. Subset of the sample: FACS-sorted CD8+CD4-CCR7+CD45RA+ naive T cells. The receptor set was obtained from a human donor in good health. Some libraries in this study had Jurkat cell RNA spiked in.

To note about this clonotype: The conserved closing phenylalanine or tryptophan is absent in this CDR3, likely reflecting a read error. This rearrangement joins TRBV27 to TRBJ2-7; TRBD1 agrees at 7 bases. This CDR3 has 14 amino acids. From germline, CDR1 is MNHEY and CDR2 SMNVEV (reference sequence). J gave up 2 bases and V 6 bases, and 7 bases lay outside the gene matches. CDR3 residues: CASRSAGGPYEQYL. CDR3 nucleotides: TGTGCCAGCAGATCGGCAGGGGGACCCTACGAGCAGTACCTC.

With respect to this clonotype: Possible read error: a much larger clone is one base away. Likely a read error: the CDR3 ends without its conserved phenylalanine or tryptophan. V gene TRBV30 combines with J gene TRBJ1-1; D call uncertain. Germline V CDR1 and CDR2: GTSNPN, SVGIG (reference sequence). This CDR3 spans 11 amino acids. The V and J ends lost 5 bases and 8 bases respectively, with 12 bases between them. DNA for the CDR3: TGTGCCTGGGCTTACAGCGACGAAGCTTTCTCT. It is translated as CAWAYSDEAFS.

This clonotype was seen a few times. The rearrangement uses TRBV12-3 or TRBV12-4 and TRBJ1-5; 10 nucleotides line up with TRBD1. The CDR3 is 15 residues long. J lost 9 bases, V lost 1 base, and 6 bases had no gene match. As DNA, the CDR3 is TGTGCCAGCAGTTTAGAATTGGACAGGGGGATGCCCCAGCATTTT. Translation gives CASSLELDRGMPQHF.

This clonotype occurred many times. This rearrangement joins TRBV20-1 to TRBJ2-3; either TRBD1 or TRBD2 may fit D (5 bases each). This CDR3 comprises 17 residues. V lost 0 bases, J lost 1 base, and 17 bases lay in between. Germline values: CDR1 DFQATT, CDR2 SNEGSKA (reference sequence). The CDR3 DNA is TGCAGTGCTAGAGACGACCTGGGGCTAGCCGGCACAGATACGCAGTATTTT. Residues: CSARDDLGLAGTDTQYF.

This chain joins TRBV6-2 or TRBV6-3 and TRBJ2-3, with no clear D. The CDR3 spans 12 residues. CDR1 is MNHEY and CDR2 is SVGEGT in the germline V gene. V was clipped by 2 bases and J by 5 bases, with 5 bases between them. CDR3 DNA sequence: TGTGCCAGCAGTTACGTGCTAGATACGCAGTATTTT. Residues: CASSYVLDTQYF.

This clonotype was observed many times. V and J are TRBV7-9 and TRBJ2-3, with D hard to call. The CDR3 spans 15 residues. V lost 2 bases and J 0 bases, leaving 9 bases between the germline ends. The germline gives CDR1 SEHNR, CDR2 FQNEAQ (reference sequence). The CDR3 nucleotides are TGTGCCAGCAGCTTACAGGCAATCAGCACAGATACGCAGTATTTT. It codes for CASSLQAISTDTQYF.

This clonotype showed up just a few times. The CDR3 bases are TGTGCCTGGGATCAAGGGATTTTTGGGGCCAACGTCCTGACTTTC. This sequence encodes CAWDQGIFGANVLTF. The rearrangement links TRBV30 to TRBJ2-6; D is ambiguous. In germline, CDR1 is GTSNPN, CDR2 SVGIG (reference sequence). The CDR3 spans 15 residues. Trimming shortened V by 5 bases and J by 3 bases, and 14 bases separated the two germline ends.

This chain joins TRBV12-3 or TRBV12-4 and TRBJ2-4, with 7 positions matching TRBD1. This CDR3 contains 14 residues. V shed 3 bases, J shed 6 bases, and the junction held 5 bases outside the gene matches. The CDR3 DNA follows: TGTGCCAGCAGTTTTGGTCAGGGGGTAAACATTCAGTACTTC. This sequence encodes CASSFGQGVNIQYF.

Only a few counts were recorded for this clonotype. The chain links TRBV4-3 to TRBJ2-5; 10 bases agree with TRBD2. CDR3 length: 15 residues. After removal of 4 bases from V and 5 bases from J, the junction contained 7 bases not matched to a gene. CDR1 is LGHNA and CDR2 is YSLEER in the germline V gene. CDR3 in amino acids: CASSPLAGGLETQYF. CDR3 nucleotides: TGCGCCAGCAGCCCCTTAGCGGGGGGTCTGGAGACCCAGTACTTC.

The rearrangement uses TRBV10-2 and TRBJ1-1, with 9 positions matching TRBD1. Germline V gene data show CDR1 as WSHSY and CDR2 as SAAADI. Germline trimming cut 3 bases from V and 8 bases from J; bases unmatched to any gene: 7. The CDR3 contains 14 residues. The CDR3 DNA is TGCGCCAGCAGTGACCCGGGACAGGGTTTGGAAGCTTTCTTT. The encoded protein is CASSDPGQGLEAFF.

This clonotype has at least ten counts. The chain links TRBV30 to TRBJ2-2, with D perhaps TRBD1 or TRBD2 (6 bases each). This CDR3 is 15 amino acids long. The V gene lost 5 bases and the J gene lost 0 bases, with 13 bases spanning the gap. In germline, CDR1 is GTSNPN, CDR2 SVGIG (reference sequence). The CDR3 loop reads CAWESGASNTGELFF. CDR3 in DNA: TGTGCCTGGGAATCGGGGGCATCGAACACCGGGGAGCTGTTTTTT.

Note on this clonotype: One end of the junction does not line up with germline, which may come from a read error. The rearrangement uses TRBV12-3 or TRBV12-4 and TRBJ2-2; D perhaps matches TRBD2 (5 bases). The CDR3 has 13 residues. CDR3: CASSLGFPGELFF. In nucleotides, the CDR3 is TGTGCCAGCAGTTTAGGTTTTCCCGGGGAACTGTTTTTT.

A word on this clonotype: A junction end diverges from the germline sequence, so it may reflect a read error. The rearrangement joins TRBV19 to TRBJ1-2; maybe TRBD1 (5 bases). This CDR3 has 13 residues. Germline V gene lookup returns CDR1 LNHDA and CDR2 SQIVND (reference sequence). CDR3 DNA sequence: TGTGCCAGTAGTATTGCAGGGATCGATGGCCACACCTTC. Translated: CASSIAGIDGHTF.

This clonotype has only a few counts. V is TRBV27 and J is TRBJ1-1; TRBD1 matches at 7 bases. J lost 0 bases, V lost 2 bases, and 6 bases had no gene match. Germline V gives CDR1 MNHEY, CDR2 SMNVEV (reference sequence). This CDR3 spans 16 amino acids. The CDR3 spells CASSLTGVPMNTEAFF. The CDR3 DNA reads TGTGCCAGCAGTTTAACAGGGGTCCCGATGAACACTGAAGCTTTCTTT.

The genes are TRBV4-1 and TRBJ2-1; tentatively, D is TRBD2 (7 bases). Trimming removed 5 bases at V and 1 base at J, with 15 bases between. Germline V gene lookup returns CDR1 MGHRA and CDR2 YSYEKL. The CDR3 loop spans 16 amino acids. The CDR3 DNA follows: TGCGCCAGCAGCGTCCTACAGGGAGGGTCCTACAATGAGCAGTTCTTC. Protein: CASSVLQGGSYNEQFF.

This clonotype came up many times. This chain links TRBV6-2 or TRBV6-3 with TRBJ1-5; no reliable D call. The CDR3 spans 14 residues. The germline V gene encodes CDR1 MNHEY and CDR2 SVGEGT. V lost 2 bases and J 0 bases, leaving 5 bases between the germline ends. CDR3 protein: CASSYENSNQPQHF. CDR3 nucleotides: TGTGCCAGCAGTTACGAGAATAGCAATCAGCCCCAGCATTTT.